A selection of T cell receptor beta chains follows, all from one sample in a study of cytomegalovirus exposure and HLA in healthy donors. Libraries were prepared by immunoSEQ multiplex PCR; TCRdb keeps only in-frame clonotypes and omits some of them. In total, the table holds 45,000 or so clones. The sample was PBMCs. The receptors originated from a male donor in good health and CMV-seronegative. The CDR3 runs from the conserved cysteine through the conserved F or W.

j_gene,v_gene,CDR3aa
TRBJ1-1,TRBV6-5,CASSYREGAEAFF
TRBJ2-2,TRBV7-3,CASSRTSGSNGELFF
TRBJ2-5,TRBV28,CASSSTGEGKETQYF
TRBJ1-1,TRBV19,CRGRDTLRGDTEAFF
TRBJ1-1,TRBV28,CASRGLPGDTEAFF
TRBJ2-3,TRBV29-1,CSVEYSSGGSGTDTQYF
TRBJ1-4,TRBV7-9,CASSSRDSSFEKLFF
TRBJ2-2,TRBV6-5,CASSYSGRDTGELFF
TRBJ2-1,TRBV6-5,CASRRDTGYNEQFF
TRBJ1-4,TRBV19,CASSISQGRNEKLFF
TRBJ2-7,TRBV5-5,CASSLSASGKWYF
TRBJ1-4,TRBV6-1,CASSAPSGGTSAWEKLFF
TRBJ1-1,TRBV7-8,CASSGHLNTEAFF
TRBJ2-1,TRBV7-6,CASSFFASETNEQFF
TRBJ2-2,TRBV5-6,CASSLAGDGGGELFF
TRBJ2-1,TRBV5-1,CASSSTSGINNEQFF
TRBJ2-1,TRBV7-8,CASNQENTYNEQFF
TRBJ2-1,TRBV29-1,CSVGGSHNYNEQFF
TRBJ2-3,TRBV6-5,CASRGSRERADTQYF
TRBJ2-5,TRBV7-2,CASRDSGETQYF
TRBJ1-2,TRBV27,CASKDRLGPYGYTF
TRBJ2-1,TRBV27,CASNPYQGAFEQFF
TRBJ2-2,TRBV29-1,CSVRLAGGPLELFF
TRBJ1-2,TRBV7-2,CASSLKGGGGYGYTF
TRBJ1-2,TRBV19,CASSTDRLINYGYTF
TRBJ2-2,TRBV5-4,CASSRGQGAGGELFF
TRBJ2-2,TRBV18,CASSPGLAGATGELFF
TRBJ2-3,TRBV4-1,CASSQGTTDTQYF
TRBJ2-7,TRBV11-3,CASSSPTRPYEQYF
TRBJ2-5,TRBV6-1,CASSAGTSGRPGETQYF
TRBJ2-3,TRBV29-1,CSATQTGMGTDTQYF
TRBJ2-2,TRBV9,CASSVDGANTGELFF
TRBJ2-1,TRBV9,CASSVTSSTYNEQFF